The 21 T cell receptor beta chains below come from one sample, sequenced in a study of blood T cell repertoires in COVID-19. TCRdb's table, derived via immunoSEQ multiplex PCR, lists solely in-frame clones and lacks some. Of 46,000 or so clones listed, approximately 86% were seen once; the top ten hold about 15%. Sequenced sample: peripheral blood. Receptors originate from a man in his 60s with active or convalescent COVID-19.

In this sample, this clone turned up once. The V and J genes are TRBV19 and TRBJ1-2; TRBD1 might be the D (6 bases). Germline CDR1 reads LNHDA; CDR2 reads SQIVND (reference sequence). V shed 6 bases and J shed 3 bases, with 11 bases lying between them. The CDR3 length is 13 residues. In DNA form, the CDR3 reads TGTGCCAGTAGGATACAGGGCTACTATGGCTACACCTTC. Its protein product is CASRIQGYYGYTF.

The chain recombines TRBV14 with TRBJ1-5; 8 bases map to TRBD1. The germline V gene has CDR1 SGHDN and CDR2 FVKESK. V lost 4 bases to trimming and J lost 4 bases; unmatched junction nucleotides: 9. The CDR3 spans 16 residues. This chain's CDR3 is CASSRLYRGGNQPQHF. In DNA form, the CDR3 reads TGTGCCAGCAGCCGCCTCTACAGGGGGGGGAATCAGCCCCAGCATTTT.

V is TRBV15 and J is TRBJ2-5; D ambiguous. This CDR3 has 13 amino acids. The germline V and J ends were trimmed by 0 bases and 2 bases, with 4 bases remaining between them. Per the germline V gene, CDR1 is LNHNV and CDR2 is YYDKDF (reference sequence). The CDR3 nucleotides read TGTGCCACCAGCAGAGATCCTCAAGAGACCCAGTACTTC. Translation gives CATSRDPQETQYF.

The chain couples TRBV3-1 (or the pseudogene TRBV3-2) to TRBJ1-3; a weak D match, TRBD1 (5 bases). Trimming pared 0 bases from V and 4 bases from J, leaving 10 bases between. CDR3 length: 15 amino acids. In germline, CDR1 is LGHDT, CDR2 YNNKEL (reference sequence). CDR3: CASSQEGREGNTIYF. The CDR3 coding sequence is TGTGCCAGCAGCCAAGAGGGCAGGGAAGGAAACACCATATATTTT.

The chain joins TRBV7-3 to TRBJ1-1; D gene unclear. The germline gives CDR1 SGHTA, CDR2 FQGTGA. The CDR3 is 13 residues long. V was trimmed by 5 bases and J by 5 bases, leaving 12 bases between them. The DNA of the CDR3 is TGTGCCAGCAGCCCCCCCGGGGTTACTGAAGCTTTCTTT. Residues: CASSPPGVTEAFF.

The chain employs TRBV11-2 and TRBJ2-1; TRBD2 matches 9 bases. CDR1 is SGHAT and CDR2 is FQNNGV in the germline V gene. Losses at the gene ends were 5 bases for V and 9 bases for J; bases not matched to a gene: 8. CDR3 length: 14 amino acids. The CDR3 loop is CASSQGTSPREQFF. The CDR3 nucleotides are TGTGCCAGCAGCCAAGGGACTAGCCCCCGTGAGCAGTTCTTC.

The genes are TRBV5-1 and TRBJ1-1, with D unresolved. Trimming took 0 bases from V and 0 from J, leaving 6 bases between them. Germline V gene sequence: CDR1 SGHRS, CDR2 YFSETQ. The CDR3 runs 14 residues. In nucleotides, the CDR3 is TGCGCCAGCAGCTTGGACATTATGAACACTGAAGCTTTCTTT. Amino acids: CASSLDIMNTEAFF.

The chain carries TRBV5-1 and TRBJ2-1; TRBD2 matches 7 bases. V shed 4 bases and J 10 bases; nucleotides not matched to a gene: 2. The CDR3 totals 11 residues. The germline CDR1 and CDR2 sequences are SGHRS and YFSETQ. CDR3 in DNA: TGCGCCAGCAGCCCGGGGGGAGAGCAGTTCTTC. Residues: CASSPGGEQFF.

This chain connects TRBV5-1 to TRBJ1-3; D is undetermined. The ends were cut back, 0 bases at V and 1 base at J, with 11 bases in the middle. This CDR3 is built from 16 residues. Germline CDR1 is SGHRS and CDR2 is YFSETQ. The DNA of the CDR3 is TGCGCCAGCAGCTTGGCCGGAGCGGGGTCTGGAAACACCATATATTTT. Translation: CASSLAGAGSGNTIYF. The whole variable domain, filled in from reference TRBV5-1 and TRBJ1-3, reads KAGVTQTPRYLIKTRGQQVTLSCSPISGHRSVSWYQQTPGQGLQFLFEYFSETQRNKGNFPGRFSGRQFSNSRSEMNVSTLELGDSALYLCASSLAGAGSGNTIYFGEGSWLTVV.

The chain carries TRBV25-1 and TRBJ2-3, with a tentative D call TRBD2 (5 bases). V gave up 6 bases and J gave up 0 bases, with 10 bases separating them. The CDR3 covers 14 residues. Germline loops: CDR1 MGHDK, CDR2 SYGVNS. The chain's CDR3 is CASSVGGSTDTQYF. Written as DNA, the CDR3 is TGTGCCAGCAGCGTTGGAGGTAGCACAGATACGCAGTATTTT.

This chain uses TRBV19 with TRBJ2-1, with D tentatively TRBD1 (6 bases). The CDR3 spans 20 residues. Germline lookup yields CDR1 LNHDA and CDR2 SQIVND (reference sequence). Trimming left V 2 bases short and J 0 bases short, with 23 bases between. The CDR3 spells CASSINGKGVTGDSYNEQFF. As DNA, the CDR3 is TGTGCCAGTAGTATAAACGGCAAGGGGGTGACAGGCGACTCCTACAATGAGCAGTTCTTC.

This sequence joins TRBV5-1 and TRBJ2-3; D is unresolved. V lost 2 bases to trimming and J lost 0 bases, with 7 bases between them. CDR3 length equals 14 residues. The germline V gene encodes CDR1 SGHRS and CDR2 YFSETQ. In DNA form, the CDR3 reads TGCGCCAGCAGCTTACCCCTAAGCACAGATACGCAGTATTTT. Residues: CASSLPLSTDTQYF.

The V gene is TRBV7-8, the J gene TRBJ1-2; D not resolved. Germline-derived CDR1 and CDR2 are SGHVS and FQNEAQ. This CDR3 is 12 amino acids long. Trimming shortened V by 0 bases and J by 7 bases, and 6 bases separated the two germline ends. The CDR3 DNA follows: TGTGCCAGCAGCTTAGCGGGCTTTGGCTACACCTTC. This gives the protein CASSLAGFGYTF.

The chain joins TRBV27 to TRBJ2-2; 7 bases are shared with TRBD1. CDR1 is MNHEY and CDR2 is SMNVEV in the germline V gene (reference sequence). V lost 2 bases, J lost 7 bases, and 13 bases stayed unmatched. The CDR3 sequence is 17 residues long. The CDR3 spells CASSLDYLRGRVGELFF. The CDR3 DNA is TGTGCCAGCAGTTTAGATTATCTAAGGGGGCGAGTCGGGGAGCTGTTTTTT.

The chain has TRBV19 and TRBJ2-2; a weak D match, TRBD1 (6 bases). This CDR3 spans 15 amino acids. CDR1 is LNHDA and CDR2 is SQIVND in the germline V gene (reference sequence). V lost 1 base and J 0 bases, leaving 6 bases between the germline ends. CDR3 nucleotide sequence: TGTGCCAGTAGTATAGGGACAGCGAACACCGGGGAGCTGTTTTTT. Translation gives CASSIGTANTGELFF.

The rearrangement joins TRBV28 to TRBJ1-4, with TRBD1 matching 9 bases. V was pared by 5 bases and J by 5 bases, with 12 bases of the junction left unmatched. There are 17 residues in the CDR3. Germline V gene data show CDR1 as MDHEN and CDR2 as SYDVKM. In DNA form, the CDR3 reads TGTGCCAGCAGTCGAACCGTGACAGGGGGGCTCAATGAAAAACTGTTTTTT. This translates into CASSRTVTGGLNEKLFF. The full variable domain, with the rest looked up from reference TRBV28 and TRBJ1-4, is DVKVTQSSRYLVKRTGEKVFLECVQDMDHENMFWYRQDPGLGLRLIYFSYDVKMKEKGDIPEGYSVSREKKERFSLILESASTNQTSMYLCASSRTVTGGLNEKLFFGSGTQLSVL.

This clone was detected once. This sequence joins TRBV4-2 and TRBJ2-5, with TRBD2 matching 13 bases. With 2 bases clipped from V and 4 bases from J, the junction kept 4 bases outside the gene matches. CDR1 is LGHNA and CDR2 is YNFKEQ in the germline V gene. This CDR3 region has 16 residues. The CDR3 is CASSQRLAGGRETQYF. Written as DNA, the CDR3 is TGTGCCAGCAGCCAAAGACTAGCGGGGGGTCGAGAGACCCAGTACTTC.

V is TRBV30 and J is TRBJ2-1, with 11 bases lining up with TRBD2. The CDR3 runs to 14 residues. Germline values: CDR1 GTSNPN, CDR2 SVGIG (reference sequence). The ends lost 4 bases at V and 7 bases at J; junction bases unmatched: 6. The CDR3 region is CAWKWLAGGNEQFF. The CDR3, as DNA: TGTGCCTGGAAGTGGCTAGCGGGGGGAAATGAGCAGTTCTTC.

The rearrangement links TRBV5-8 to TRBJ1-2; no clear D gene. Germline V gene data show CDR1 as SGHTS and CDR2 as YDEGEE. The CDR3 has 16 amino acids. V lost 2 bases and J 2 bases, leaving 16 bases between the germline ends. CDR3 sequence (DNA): TGTGCCAGCAGCTTCGGCCGGGCAGGAGGAAACTATGGCTACACCTTC. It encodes CASSFGRAGGNYGYTF.

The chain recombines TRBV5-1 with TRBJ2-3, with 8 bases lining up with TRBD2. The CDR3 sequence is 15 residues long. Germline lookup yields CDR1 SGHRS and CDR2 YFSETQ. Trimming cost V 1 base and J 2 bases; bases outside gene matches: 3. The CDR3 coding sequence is TGCGCCAGCAGCTTGTCCGGGGGGGTCACAGATACGCAGTATTTT. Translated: CASSLSGGVTDTQYF.

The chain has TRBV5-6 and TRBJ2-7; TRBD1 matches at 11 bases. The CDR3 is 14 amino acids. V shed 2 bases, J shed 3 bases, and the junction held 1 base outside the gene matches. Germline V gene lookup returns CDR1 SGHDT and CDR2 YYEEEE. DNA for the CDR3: TGTGCCAGCAGCTTTGGGACAGGGGGCTACGAGCAGTACTTC. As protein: CASSFGTGGYEQYF.